This is a list of T cell receptor beta chains from one sample in a study of cytomegalovirus exposure and HLA in healthy donors. The method was immunoSEQ multiplex PCR; TCRdb's version includes in-frame clones alone and lacks a portion of them. The sample holds around 98,000 clones, approximately 78% seen once. The sample consisted of PBMCs. The receptors were sampled from a man aged 40-55 years in good health and CMV-seronegative. Both conserved end residues are part of each CDR3. The D gene is left open where the match is weak. Size is stated for part of the rows, as once, few or many counts, or as a class when the clone is expanded.

d_call,clone_size,j_call,v_call,cdr3_aa,cdr3_nt
TRBD1,NA,TRBJ1-6,TRBV5-4,CASSSGQGSIPYNSPLHF,TGTGCCAGCAGCTCGGGACAGGGCTCTATCCCCTATAATTCACCCCTCCACTTT
TRBD1,few,TRBJ2-5,TRBV18,CASSARRTGEETQYF,TGTGCCAGCTCAGCGCGCCGGACAGGTGAAGAGACCCAGTACTTC
TRBD1,NA,TRBJ2-7,TRBV19,CASRMTGGMYEQYF,TGTGCCAGTAGGATGACAGGGGGAATGTACGAGCAGTACTTC
NA,once,TRBJ2-3,TRBV7-2,CASSYWTATDTQYF,TGTGCCAGCAGCTACTGGACAGCGACAGATACGCAGTATTTT
NA,NA,TRBJ1-1,TRBV5-1,CASSLVGTDSAEAFF,TGCGCCAGCAGCTTGGTAGGAACAGATTCGGCCGAAGCTTTCTTT
NA,NA,TRBJ1-1,TRBV30,CAWSVPGYNTEAFF,TGTGCCTGGAGTGTTCCAGGGTATAACACTGAAGCTTTCTTT
TRBD1,once,TRBJ2-7,TRBV14,CASSRQGYEQYF,TGTGCCAGCAGCCGACAGGGCTACGAGCAGTACTTC
NA,NA,TRBJ2-7,TRBV19,CATRGIITYEQYF,TGTGCCACCCGGGGGATCATAACCTACGAGCAGTACTTC
TRBD1,NA,TRBJ1-2,TRBV6-1,CASSRGTGESYGYTF,TGTGCCAGCAGTCGAGGGACAGGAGAGAGCTATGGCTACACCTTC
TRBD1,NA,TRBJ2-2,TRBV7-9,CASSRDRGLDTGELFF,TGTGCCAGCAGCCGGGACAGGGGGCTGGACACCGGGGAGCTGTTTTTT
NA,NA,TRBJ1-1,TRBV19,CASSIPGQNTEAFF,TGTGCCAGTAGTATCCCGGGACAGAACACTGAAGCTTTCTTT
NA,NA,TRBJ2-7,TRBV5-1,CASRQDSYEQYF,TGCGCCAGCCGACAAGACAGCTACGAGCAGTACTTC
NA,few,TRBJ1-6,TRBV30,CAWSTGTYSPLHF,TGTGCCTGGAGTACAGGGACGTATTCACCCCTCCACTTT
TRBD1,NA,TRBJ1-1,TRBV19,CASSRGQGFEAFF,TGTGCCAGTAGTAGAGGACAGGGATTTGAAGCTTTCTTT
TRBD2,NA,TRBJ2-5,TRBV9,CASSPRGDPETQYF,TGTGCCAGCAGCCCCCGGGGGGACCCGGAGACCCAGTACTTC
NA,once,TRBJ1-4,TRBV5-1,CASSPRNDRVATNEKLFF,TGCGCCAGCAGCCCAAGGAATGACAGAGTTGCAACTAATGAAAAACTGTTTTTT
NA,NA,TRBJ1-1,TRBV11-2,CASSPDTEAFF,TGTGCCAGCAGCCCGGACACTGAAGCTTTCTTT
NA,NA,TRBJ1-2,TRBV5-4,CASSGRGYPKGYTF,TGTGCCAGCAGCGGCAGGGGCTACCCTAAGGGCTACACCTTC
NA,few,TRBJ2-5,TRBV9,CASSPGVGNQETQYF,TGTGCCAGCAGCCCTGGGGTCGGGAACCAAGAGACCCAGTACTTC
TRBD2,NA,TRBJ2-3,TRBV11-3,CASSAGLANTDTQYF,TGTGCCAGCAGTGCCGGACTAGCGAACACAGATACGCAGTATTTT
NA,NA,TRBJ1-3,TRBV4-3,CASSQDPGSAGNTIYF,TGCGCCAGCAGCCAAGATCCGGGTTCAGCTGGAAACACCATATATTTT
NA,NA,TRBJ2-1,TRBV7-3,CASALEYEQFF,TGTGCCAGCGCATTGGAGTATGAGCAGTTCTTC
NA,NA,TRBJ1-1,TRBV4-3,CASSPSRRSDEAFF,TGCGCCAGCAGTCCCAGCCGGCGGTCAGATGAAGCTTTCTTT
TRBD1,NA,TRBJ2-5,TRBV7-9,CASSHLSKTGGILETQYF,TGTGCCAGCAGTCACCTTTCCAAGACAGGGGGTATTTTGGAGACCCAGTACTTC
NA,NA,TRBJ1-4,TRBV25-1,CASSGMGVRLGEKLFF,TGTGCCAGCAGTGGAATGGGCGTCCGGCTGGGCGAAAAACTGTTTTTT
TRBD1,NA,TRBJ1-2,TRBV5-1,CASSAGTAITNYGYTF,TGCGCCAGCAGCGCGGGGACAGCCATCACTAACTATGGCTACACCTTC
NA,NA,TRBJ1-2,TRBV13,CASSTLRRTDYGYTF,TGTGCCAGCAGCACCCTTCGGAGGACGGACTATGGCTACACCTTC
TRBD2,NA,TRBJ2-1,TRBV11-2,CASSFPGTSGGEGNEQFF,TGTGCCAGCAGCTTCCCAGGGACTAGCGGGGGTGAGGGCAATGAGCAGTTCTTC
TRBD1,once,TRBJ1-2,TRBV5-6,CASSFGQGNYGYTF,TGTGCCAGCAGCTTCGGACAGGGCAACTATGGCTACACCTTC
NA,NA,TRBJ2-3,TRBV5-1,CASSLKGASTDTQYF,TGCGCCAGCAGCTTAAAAGGGGCCAGCACAGATACGCAGTATTTT
NA,NA,TRBJ1-4,TRBV28,CASSNSNEKLFF,TGTGCCAGCAGTAACAGCAATGAAAAACTGTTTTTT
NA,NA,TRBJ2-6,TRBV7-3,CASSPGGANVLTF,TGTGCCAGCAGCCCGGGGGGGGCCAACGTCCTGACTTTC